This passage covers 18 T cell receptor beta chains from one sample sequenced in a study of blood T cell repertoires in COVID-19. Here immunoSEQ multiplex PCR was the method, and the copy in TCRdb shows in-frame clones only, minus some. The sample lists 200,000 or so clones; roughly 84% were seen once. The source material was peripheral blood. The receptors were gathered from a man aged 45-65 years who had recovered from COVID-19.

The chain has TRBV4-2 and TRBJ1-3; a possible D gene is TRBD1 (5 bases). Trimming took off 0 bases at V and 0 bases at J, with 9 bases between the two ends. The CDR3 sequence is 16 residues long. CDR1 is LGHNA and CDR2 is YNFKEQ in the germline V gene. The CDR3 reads CASSQDGASSGNTIYF. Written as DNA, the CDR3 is TGTGCCAGCAGCCAAGATGGGGCCAGCTCTGGAAACACCATATATTTT.

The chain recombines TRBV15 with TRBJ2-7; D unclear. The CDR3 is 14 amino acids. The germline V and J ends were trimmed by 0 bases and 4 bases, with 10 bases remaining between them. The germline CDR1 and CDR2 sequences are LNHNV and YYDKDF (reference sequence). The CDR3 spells CATSRERGSYEQYF. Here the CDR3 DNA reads TGTGCCACCAGCAGAGAGAGAGGATCATACGAGCAGTACTTC. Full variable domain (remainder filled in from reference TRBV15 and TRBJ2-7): DAMVIQNPRYQVTQFGKPVTLSCSQTLNHNVMYWYQQKSSQAPKLLFHYYDKDFNNEADTPDNFQSRRPNTSFCFLDIRSPGLGDTAMYLCATSRERGSYEQYFGPGTRLTVT.

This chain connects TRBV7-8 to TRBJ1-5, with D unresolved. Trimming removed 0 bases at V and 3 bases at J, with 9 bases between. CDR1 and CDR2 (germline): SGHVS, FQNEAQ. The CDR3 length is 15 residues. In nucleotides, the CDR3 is TGTGCCAGCAGCTTAGCGGCCGGAGCCAATCAGCCCCAGCATTTT. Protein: CASSLAAGANQPQHF.

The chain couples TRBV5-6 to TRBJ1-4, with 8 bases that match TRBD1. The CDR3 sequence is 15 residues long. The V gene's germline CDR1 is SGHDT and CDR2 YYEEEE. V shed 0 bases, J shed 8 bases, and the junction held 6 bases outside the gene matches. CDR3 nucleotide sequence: TGTGCCAGCAGCTTGGTCGGGACAGGTGGCGAAAAACTGTTTTTT. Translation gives CASSLVGTGGEKLFF.

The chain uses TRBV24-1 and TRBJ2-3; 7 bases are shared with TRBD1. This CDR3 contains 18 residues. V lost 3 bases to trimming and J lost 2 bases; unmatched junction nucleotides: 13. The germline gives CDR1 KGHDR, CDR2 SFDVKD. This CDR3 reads CATSDRRRTGFDTDTQYF. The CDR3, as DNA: TGTGCCACCAGTGATCGGCGGCGGACAGGTTTTGACACAGATACGCAGTATTTT.

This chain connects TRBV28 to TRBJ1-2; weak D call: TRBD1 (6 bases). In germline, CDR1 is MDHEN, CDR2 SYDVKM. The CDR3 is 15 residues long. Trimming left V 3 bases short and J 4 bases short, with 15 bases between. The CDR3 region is CASSFAPGDTYGYTF. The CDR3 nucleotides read TGTGCCAGCAGTTTTGCCCCAGGGGATACCTATGGCTACACCTTC.

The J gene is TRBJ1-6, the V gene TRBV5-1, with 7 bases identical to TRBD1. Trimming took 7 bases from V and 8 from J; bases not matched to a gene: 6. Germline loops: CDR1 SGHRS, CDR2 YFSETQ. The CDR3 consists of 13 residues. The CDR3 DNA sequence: TGCGCCAGCTCCCGGACAGGAGATTCACCCCTCCACTTT. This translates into CASSRTGDSPLHF.

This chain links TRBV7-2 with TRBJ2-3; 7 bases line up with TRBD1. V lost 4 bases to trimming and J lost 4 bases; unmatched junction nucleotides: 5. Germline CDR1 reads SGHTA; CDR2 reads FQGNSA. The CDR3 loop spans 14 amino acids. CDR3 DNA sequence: TGTGCCAGCAGCTCTCGACAGGGCGCAGATACGCAGTATTTT. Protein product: CASSSRQGADTQYF.

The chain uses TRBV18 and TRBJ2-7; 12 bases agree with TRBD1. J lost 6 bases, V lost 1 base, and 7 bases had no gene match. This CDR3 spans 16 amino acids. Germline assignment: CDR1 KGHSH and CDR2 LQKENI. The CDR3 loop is CASSPLAGTGGSEQYF. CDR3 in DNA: TGTGCCAGCTCACCACTCGCCGGGACAGGGGGCTCCGAGCAGTACTTC.

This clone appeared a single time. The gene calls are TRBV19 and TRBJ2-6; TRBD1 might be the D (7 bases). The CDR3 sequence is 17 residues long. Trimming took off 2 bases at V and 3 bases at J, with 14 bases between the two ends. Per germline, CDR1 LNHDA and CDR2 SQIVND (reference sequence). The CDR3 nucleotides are TGTGCCAGTAGTATAACAGGGGAGGCCCGTGGGGCCAACGTCCTGACTTTC. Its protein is CASSITGEARGANVLTF.

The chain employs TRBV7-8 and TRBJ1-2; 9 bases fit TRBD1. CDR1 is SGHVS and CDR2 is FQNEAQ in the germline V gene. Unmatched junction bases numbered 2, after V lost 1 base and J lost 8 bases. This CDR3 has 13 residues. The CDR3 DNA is TGTGCCAGCAGCTTAGACAGGGGGCAAGGCTACACCTTC. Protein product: CASSLDRGQGYTF.

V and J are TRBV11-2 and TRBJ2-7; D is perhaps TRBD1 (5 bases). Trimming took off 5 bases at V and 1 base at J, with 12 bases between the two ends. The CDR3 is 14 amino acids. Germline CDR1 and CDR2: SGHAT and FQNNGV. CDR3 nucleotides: TGTGCCAGCAGCAAAGTCGCAGGGTCCTACGAGCAGTACTTC. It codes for CASSKVAGSYEQYF.

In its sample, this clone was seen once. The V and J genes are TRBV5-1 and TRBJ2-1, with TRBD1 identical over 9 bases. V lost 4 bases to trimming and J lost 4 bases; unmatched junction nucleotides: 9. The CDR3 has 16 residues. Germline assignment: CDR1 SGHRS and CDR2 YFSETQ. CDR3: CASSKTGQGFYNEQFF. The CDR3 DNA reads TGCGCCAGCAGCAAGACGGGACAGGGATTTTACAATGAGCAGTTCTTC.

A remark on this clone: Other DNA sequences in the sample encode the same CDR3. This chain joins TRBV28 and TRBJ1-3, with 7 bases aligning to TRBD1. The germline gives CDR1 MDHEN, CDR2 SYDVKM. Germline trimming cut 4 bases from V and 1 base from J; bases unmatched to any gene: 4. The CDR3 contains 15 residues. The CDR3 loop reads CASSSGTASGNTIYF. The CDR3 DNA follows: TGTGCCAGCAGTTCAGGGACAGCGTCTGGAAACACCATATATTTT.

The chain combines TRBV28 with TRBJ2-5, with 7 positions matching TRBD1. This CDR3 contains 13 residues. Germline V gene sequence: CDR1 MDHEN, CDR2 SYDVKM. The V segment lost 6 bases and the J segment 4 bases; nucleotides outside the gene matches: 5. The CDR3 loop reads CASRKGQLETQYF. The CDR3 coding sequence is TGTGCCAGCAGAAAGGGACAGTTAGAGACCCAGTACTTC. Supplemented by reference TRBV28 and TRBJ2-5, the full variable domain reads DVKVTQSSRYLVKRTGEKVFLECVQDMDHENMFWYRQDPGLGLRLIYFSYDVKMKEKGDIPEGYSVSREKKERFSLILESASTNQTSMYLCASRKGQLETQYFGPGTRLLVL.

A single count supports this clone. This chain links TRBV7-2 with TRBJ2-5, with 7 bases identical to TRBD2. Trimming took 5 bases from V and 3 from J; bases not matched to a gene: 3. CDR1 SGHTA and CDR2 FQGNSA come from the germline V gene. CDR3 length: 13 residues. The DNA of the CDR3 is TGTGCCAGCAGCCGCAGCGGGAAAGAGACCCAGTACTTC. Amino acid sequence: CASSRSGKETQYF.

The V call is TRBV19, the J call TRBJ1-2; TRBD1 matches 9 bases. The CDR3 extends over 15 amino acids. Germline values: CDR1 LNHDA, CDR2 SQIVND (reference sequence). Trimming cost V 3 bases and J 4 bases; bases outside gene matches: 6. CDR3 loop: CASSIPTGGSYGYTF. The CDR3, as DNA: TGTGCCAGTAGTATCCCGACAGGGGGATCCTATGGCTACACCTTC.

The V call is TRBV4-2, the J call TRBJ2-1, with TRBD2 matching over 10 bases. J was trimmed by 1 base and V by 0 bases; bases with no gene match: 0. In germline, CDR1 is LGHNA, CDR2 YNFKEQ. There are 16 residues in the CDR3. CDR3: CASSQDSGRSYNEQFF. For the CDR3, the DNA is TGTGCCAGCAGCCAAGATAGCGGGAGGTCCTACAATGAGCAGTTCTTC.